Listed below are T cell receptor beta chains from one sample, sequenced in a study of blood T cell repertoires in COVID-19. Profiling relied on immunoSEQ multiplex PCR, and the TCRdb table lists in-frame clones only, not all of them. The repertoire has some 300,000 clones, about 90% of them found once; the top ten carry under 1.1%. Sequenced input: peripheral blood. The receptor set was obtained from a woman aged 40 to 49 with COVID-19, enrolled during active disease. CDR3s include the opening cysteine and the closing phenylalanine or tryptophan.

CDR3 protein: CASSSGTGLYEQYF
V gene: TRBV27

CDR3 protein: CASSEGGREVNQPQHF
V gene: TRBV6-1

CDR3 protein: CASSFIFTGAQETQYF
V gene: TRBV5-4

CDR3 protein: CATSDGGTAKETQYF
V gene: TRBV24-1

CDR3 protein: CASSLETGGTDTQYF
V gene: TRBV13

CDR3 protein: CASSPGREYEQYF
V gene: TRBV7-2

CDR3 protein: CATSDLDRDYGYTF
V gene: TRBV24-1

CDR3 protein: CASSVQQTQETQYF
V gene: TRBV19

CDR3 protein: CASSLTSAGELFF
V gene: TRBV7-3

CDR3 protein: CASSSLTGAYGYTF
V gene: TRBV9

CDR3 protein: CASSGTGVSPLHF
V gene: TRBV19

CDR3 protein: CASSQDRQGFGGDYGYTF
V gene: TRBV4-3

CDR3 protein: CASSPQAMHSYNSPLHF
V gene: TRBV7-2

CDR3 protein: CASSEARDRKREKLFF
V gene: TRBV2

CDR3 protein: CASSRRGVRETEAFF
V gene: TRBV6-2/TRBV6-3